A selection of T cell receptor beta chains follows, all from one sample in a study of vaccination effects on CD4 cells after COVID-19. No antigen is known for these receptors. Here immunoSEQ multiplex PCR was the method, and the copy in TCRdb shows in-frame clones only, minus some. The data show tens of thousands of clones, with around 76% seen just once and more than 1.5% held by the top ten. The material sequenced was CD4+ T cells from PBMCs cultured with HCoV-229E spike peptides, taken before COVID-19 vaccination. These receptors came from a human donor who received a COVID-19 vaccine. Both conserved end residues are trimmed from each CDR3. D genes are given only for firm matches.

V gene: TRBV3-1/TRBV3-2
J gene: TRBJ2-3
D gene: TRBD1
CDR3 protein: ASSARGITDTQY

V gene: TRBV7-2
J gene: TRBJ2-2
D gene: TRBD2
CDR3 protein: ASSSRTSGGAGELF

V gene: TRBV27
J gene: TRBJ2-2
D gene: -
CDR3 protein: ASRPEPYTGELF

V gene: TRBV6-1
J gene: TRBJ1-5
D gene: -
CDR3 protein: ASSEARALANQPQH

V gene: TRBV19
J gene: TRBJ2-3
D gene: TRBD2
CDR3 protein: ASRAGGYNPKSTDTQY

V gene: TRBV10-2
J gene: TRBJ1-5
D gene: -
CDR3 protein: ASSVGRQPQH

V gene: TRBV6-4
J gene: TRBJ1-2
D gene: TRBD1
CDR3 protein: ASSDSGTVTYGYT

V gene: TRBV7-9
J gene: TRBJ2-5
D gene: TRBD2
CDR3 protein: ASSSSGGTQY

V gene: TRBV6-5
J gene: TRBJ2-3
D gene: -
CDR3 protein: ASSRPGTDTQY

V gene: TRBV5-5
J gene: TRBJ1-6
D gene: -
CDR3 protein: ASSLATDRNSPLH

V gene: TRBV9
J gene: TRBJ1-2
D gene: TRBD1
CDR3 protein: ASSSWTGANYGYT

V gene: TRBV18
J gene: TRBJ2-3
D gene: TRBD2
CDR3 protein: ASSPMLAGETDTQY

V gene: TRBV30
J gene: TRBJ2-3
D gene: -
CDR3 protein: AWSSGDLNTDTQY

V gene: TRBV2
J gene: TRBJ1-1
D gene: -
CDR3 protein: ASSDMGLEAF

V gene: TRBV6-6
J gene: TRBJ1-3
D gene: -
CDR3 protein: ASRPYRAGNTIY

V gene: TRBV2
J gene: TRBJ1-1
D gene: TRBD1
CDR3 protein: ASSGTGTTEAF

V gene: TRBV10-3
J gene: TRBJ1-5
D gene: TRBD1
CDR3 protein: AISESTGLQPQH

V gene: TRBV19
J gene: TRBJ2-5
D gene: -
CDR3 protein: ASSGSEGETQY

V gene: TRBV10-1
J gene: TRBJ1-4
D gene: -
CDR3 protein: ASTPTNEKLF

V gene: TRBV6-6
J gene: TRBJ2-2
D gene: -
CDR3 protein: ASSYNRGGGELF

V gene: TRBV7-8
J gene: TRBJ2-3
D gene: TRBD1
CDR3 protein: ASSSIRGQGAKDTQY

V gene: TRBV7-9
J gene: TRBJ2-5
D gene: -
CDR3 protein: ASSPLGGNQETQY

V gene: TRBV6-1
J gene: TRBJ2-1
D gene: -
CDR3 protein: ASSERGFRRPSSYNEQF

V gene: TRBV14
J gene: TRBJ2-1
D gene: TRBD2
CDR3 protein: ASSQDQPQLAGGYNEQF

V gene: TRBV30
J gene: TRBJ1-1
D gene: -
CDR3 protein: AWRSFGGNTEAF

V gene: TRBV19
J gene: TRBJ1-1
D gene: -
CDR3 protein: ASSSRRGKPEAF

V gene: TRBV10-2
J gene: TRBJ1-1
D gene: TRBD1
CDR3 protein: ASTRGGTGGNTEAF

V gene: TRBV19
J gene: TRBJ2-5
D gene: TRBD1
CDR3 protein: ASSVRQGYQETQY

V gene: TRBV7-8
J gene: TRBJ2-5
D gene: -
CDR3 protein: ASSRGRGVQETQY

V gene: TRBV19
J gene: TRBJ1-1
D gene: -
CDR3 protein: ASSVRFEAF

V gene: TRBV21-1
J gene: TRBJ1-1
D gene: -
CDR3 protein: ASSKSGRENTEAF

V gene: TRBV6-5
J gene: TRBJ1-4
D gene: -
CDR3 protein: ASREGLANEKLF

V gene: TRBV9
J gene: TRBJ2-2
D gene: -
CDR3 protein: ASSPRSLNTGELF

V gene: TRBV7-2
J gene: TRBJ2-2
D gene: TRBD1
CDR3 protein: ASSTEQGLANTGELF

V gene: TRBV24-1
J gene: TRBJ2-3
D gene: -
CDR3 protein: ATSDPVGTQY

V gene: TRBV6-6
J gene: TRBJ1-1
D gene: -
CDR3 protein: ASSRTSLGAGEAF

V gene: TRBV5-1
J gene: TRBJ2-5
D gene: TRBD1
CDR3 protein: ASSTGQAQETQY

V gene: TRBV5-1
J gene: TRBJ2-3
D gene: -
CDR3 protein: ATRDSASTDTQY

V gene: TRBV5-5
J gene: TRBJ2-3
D gene: -
CDR3 protein: ASSLSWVTDTQY

V gene: TRBV7-3
J gene: TRBJ2-1
D gene: TRBD2
CDR3 protein: ASSSRLADSYNEQF

V gene: TRBV24-1
J gene: TRBJ2-2
D gene: TRBD1
CDR3 protein: ATSDYGTGKRTGELF

V gene: TRBV7-2
J gene: TRBJ1-2
D gene: TRBD1
CDR3 protein: ASSSRQGAPGYT

V gene: TRBV19
J gene: TRBJ1-4
D gene: -
CDR3 protein: ASTDRNEKLF

V gene: TRBV6-5
J gene: TRBJ1-6
D gene: TRBD1
CDR3 protein: ASSPDRGNSPLH

V gene: TRBV19
J gene: TRBJ2-3
D gene: TRBD2
CDR3 protein: ASSRLARTDTQY

V gene: TRBV5-6
J gene: TRBJ2-5
D gene: -
CDR3 protein: ASSLRGPGGAQY

V gene: TRBV5-6
J gene: TRBJ1-2
D gene: -
CDR3 protein: ASSLQGRTGGYT

V gene: TRBV21-1
J gene: TRBJ1-2
D gene: -
CDR3 protein: ASSPRRQGMSGYT

V gene: TRBV4-3
J gene: TRBJ1-2
D gene: TRBD1
CDR3 protein: ASSQDRRTGLYGYT

V gene: TRBV10-3
J gene: TRBJ2-4
D gene: TRBD1
CDR3 protein: AISPGQELQY

V gene: TRBV19
J gene: TRBJ2-3
D gene: -
CDR3 protein: ASITETTNADTQY

V gene: TRBV7-2
J gene: TRBJ1-2
D gene: TRBD1
CDR3 protein: ASSPPTGNYGYT

V gene: TRBV2
J gene: TRBJ2-1
D gene: -
CDR3 protein: ASSVMSYNEQF

V gene: TRBV7-7
J gene: TRBJ2-1
D gene: TRBD2
CDR3 protein: ASSTRLAGPGEQF